A selection of T cell receptor beta chains follows, all from one sample in a study of neoadjuvant nivolumab and ipilimumab in lung cancer. Clones were read by immunoSEQ multiplex PCR, and TCRdb kept only the in-frame ones, dropping some. Here the sample spans tens of thousands of clones, approximately 84% being singletons. The specimen comprised peripheral blood, sampled before neoadjuvant nivolumab, alone or with ipilimumab. The source of these receptors is an adult with non-small cell lung cancer. Both conserved end residues are part of each CDR3. The D gene is left open where the match is weak. Clone size is stated in some rows and not others, as once, few, many or a class when expanded.

clone_size	v_call	j_call	d_call	cdr3_aa	cdr3_nt
-	TRBV27	TRBJ1-3	TRBD1	CASSGPTGEGRYAIYF	TGTGCCAGCAGTGGCCCGACAGGGGAGGGTAGGTATGCCATATATTTT
few	TRBV6-5	TRBJ1-4	-	CASSYGQINEKLFF	TGTGCCAGCAGTTATGGACAGATTAATGAAAAACTGTTTTTT
-	TRBV10-3	TRBJ2-7	-	CAISEGSQGEQYF	TGTGCCATCAGTGAGGGGTCCCAGGGCGAGCAGTACTTC
-	TRBV9	TRBJ2-7	TRBD2	CASSAGTSGLYEQYF	TGTGCCAGCAGCGCAGGGACTAGCGGATTATACGAGCAGTACTTC
-	TRBV7-6	TRBJ2-2	-	CASSVRRGAGELFF	TGTGCCAGCAGCGTACGCAGGGGTGCCGGGGAGCTGTTTTTT
-	TRBV19	TRBJ1-2	TRBD1	CASSILSGTGLSYGYTF	TGTGCCAGTAGTATCCTCTCCGGGACAGGGCTTAGCTATGGCTACACCTTC
-	TRBV18	TRBJ2-1	-	CASSPAISGEQFF	TGTGCCAGCTCACCGGCTATCAGTGGTGAGCAGTTCTTC
-	TRBV4-3	TRBJ2-6	-	CASSQARGAGANVLTF	TGCGCCAGCAGCCAAGCACGAGGAGCAGGGGCCAACGTCCTGACTTTC
-	TRBV10-3	TRBJ2-2	TRBD1	CAISERQGNTGELFF	TGTGCCATCAGTGAGAGACAGGGGAACACCGGGGAGCTGTTTTTT
few	TRBV6-1	TRBJ1-1	-	CASSEGGGVNTEAFF	TGTGCCAGCAGTGAAGGGGGAGGGGTGAACACTGAAGCTTTCTTT
-	TRBV6-1	TRBJ1-3	-	CASSASAARNTIYF	TGTGCCAGCAGTGCCTCGGCAGCGCGAAACACCATATATTTT
-	TRBV6-1	TRBJ1-6	-	CASSSSGSYNSPLHF	TGTGCCAGCAGTTCGTCAGGGTCCTATAATTCACCCCTCCACTTT
-	TRBV5-1	TRBJ1-2	TRBD1	CASSPGTVNYGYTF	TGCGCCAGCAGCCCCGGGACAGTTAACTATGGCTACACCTTC
once	TRBV10-3	TRBJ2-7	-	CAISEGAGWVIYEQYF	TGTGCCATCAGTGAAGGTGCGGGGTGGGTTATATACGAGCAGTACTTC
few	TRBV7-2	TRBJ1-2	TRBD1	CATTGQGSYGYTF	TGTGCCACCACGGGACAGGGGAGTTATGGCTACACCTTC
few	TRBV9	TRBJ1-1	-	CASSVVDTEAFF	TGTGCCAGCAGCGTAGTGGACACTGAAGCTTTCTTT
-	TRBV7-3	TRBJ2-2	TRBD1	CASSLDTGGAPGELFF	TGTGCCAGCAGCTTAGATACAGGGGGCGCCCCCGGGGAGCTGTTTTTT
-	TRBV18	TRBJ2-2	-	CASSSRLTLGANTGELFF	TGTGCCAGCTCATCCAGACTAACCCTAGGCGCGAACACCGGGGAGCTGTTTTTT
-	TRBV5-1	TRBJ2-5	-	CASSLAVSRGETQYF	TGCGCCAGCAGCTTGGCGGTGTCCAGGGGTGAGACCCAGTACTTC
-	TRBV19	TRBJ2-2	TRBD1	CASSWGQGHTGELFF	TGTGCCAGCAGCTGGGGACAGGGGCACACCGGGGAGCTGTTTTTT
-	TRBV11-2	TRBJ2-5	-	CASSPGGGPLFQETQYF	TGTGCCAGCAGCCCCGGCGGTGGGCCCTTATTCCAAGAGACCCAGTACTTC
-	TRBV6-6	TRBJ2-6	-	CASSSDSFSGANVLTF	TGTGCCAGCAGTTCAGACAGCTTCTCTGGGGCCAACGTCCTGACTTTC
-	TRBV11-2	TRBJ2-1	-	CASSSQLEAGEQFF	TGTGCCAGCAGCTCTCAACTAGAGGCTGGTGAGCAGTTCTTC
-	TRBV6-5	TRBJ1-6	TRBD1	CASSNDRGENSPLHF	TGTGCCAGCAGTAACGACAGGGGGGAAAATTCACCCCTCCACTTT
few	TRBV10-3	TRBJ2-2	TRBD2	CAIRPSGKNTGELFF	TGTGCCATCAGACCCAGCGGGAAGAACACCGGGGAGCTGTTTTTT
-	TRBV7-2	TRBJ2-7	-	CASSSRVGPDYEQYF	TGTGCCAGCAGCTCAAGAGTGGGACCGGACTACGAGCAGTACTTC
once	TRBV29-1	TRBJ1-1	-	CSVDRGRGTEAFF	TGCAGCGTTGATAGGGGACGGGGCACTGAAGCTTTCTTT
few	TRBV5-1	TRBJ2-3	-	CASSLGAGTDTQYF	TGCGCCAGCAGCTTGGGGGCCGGCACAGATACGCAGTATTTT
few	TRBV7-3	TRBJ2-7	-	CASSMTGSGQEQYF	TGTGCCAGCAGCATGACAGGTTCTGGGCAAGAGCAGTACTTC
-	TRBV7-7	TRBJ2-3	TRBD2	CASSPSGGVGTDTQYF	TGTGCCAGCAGTCCGAGTGGGGGGGTGGGCACAGATACGCAGTATTTT
few	TRBV2	TRBJ1-5	-	CASSQDHNQPQHF	TGTGCCAGCAGTCAGGACCACAATCAGCCCCAGCATTTT
-	TRBV15	TRBJ2-5	TRBD2	CATSRDGRGDAGETQYF	TGTGCCACCAGCAGAGATGGGAGGGGAGATGCCGGGGAGACCCAGTACTTC
-	TRBV6-6	TRBJ2-1	TRBD1	CASSPSTGSSYNEQFF	TGTGCCAGCAGTCCCTCGACAGGGAGCTCCTACAATGAGCAGTTCTTC
-	TRBV5-4	TRBJ2-7	-	CASSFRRGGALYEQYF	TGTGCCAGCAGCTTTAGGCGAGGCGGGGCCCTCTACGAGCAGTACTTC
-	TRBV18	TRBJ2-1	-	CASSPAGPSNEQFF	TGTGCCAGCTCACCAGCGGGACCCAGCAATGAGCAGTTCTTC
-	TRBV10-3	TRBJ1-1	-	CAISEEGKRAEAFF	TGTGCCATCAGTGAAGAGGGGAAGCGCGCTGAAGCTTTCTTT
-	TRBV25-1	TRBJ1-6	TRBD1	CASSGQGERSPLHF	TGTGCCAGCAGTGGACAGGGGGAAAGATCACCCCTCCACTTT
-	TRBV6-6	TRBJ1-6	-	CASSYGGRQGNSPLHF	TGTGCCAGCAGTTACGGAGGACGGCAGGGTAATTCACCCCTCCACTTT
-	TRBV7-8	TRBJ2-7	-	CASSLVHEQYF	TGTGCCAGCAGCTTAGTCCACGAGCAGTACTTC
-	TRBV7-8	TRBJ1-4	TRBD1	CASSSLTSDRVEKLFF	TGTGCCAGCAGCTCCCTTACGTCTGACAGGGTTGAAAAACTGTTTTTT
-	TRBV27	TRBJ2-5	-	CASSPRAWETQYF	TGTGCCAGCAGTCCCCGGGCGTGGGAGACCCAGTACTTC
-	TRBV2	TRBJ1-2	-	CASRDLLGYTF	TGTGCCAGCAGGGACCTCCTTGGCTACACCTTC
-	TRBV19	TRBJ1-5	-	CASSMDFWTGSQPQHF	TGTGCCAGTAGTATGGATTTCTGGACGGGAAGTCAGCCCCAGCATTTT
-	TRBV7-8	TRBJ1-6	-	CASSPNPTSALHF	TGTGCCAGCAGCCCCAACCCAACCTCGGCCCTCCACTTT
-	TRBV7-2	TRBJ1-1	-	CASSPGQHTEAFF	TGTGCCAGCAGCCCTGGACAGCACACTGAAGCTTTCTTT
-	TRBV6-1	TRBJ2-5	-	CASSVVGETQYF	TGTGCCAGCAGTGTTGTCGGAGAGACCCAGTACTTC
-	TRBV2	TRBJ1-1	TRBD1	CASIIGAGGAGTEAFF	TGTGCCAGCATCATTGGGGCAGGGGGCGCGGGGACTGAAGCTTTCTTT
-	TRBV7-2	TRBJ2-7	-	CASSLGGRGEQYF	TGTGCCAGCAGCTTGGGAGGTAGGGGCGAGCAGTACTTC
-	TRBV11-3	TRBJ2-7	-	CASSIGGSYEQYF	TGTGCCAGCAGTATAGGGGGCTCCTACGAGCAGTACTTC
-	TRBV7-2	TRBJ1-2	TRBD1	CASSLAEGTGRPYNYGYTF	TGTGCCAGCAGCTTAGCCGAGGGGACAGGGCGACCTTATAATTATGGCTACACCTTC
-	TRBV29-1	TRBJ1-2	-	CSVEDRRGTNYGYTF	TGCAGCGTTGAAGATCGGAGGGGAACTAACTATGGCTACACCTTC
-	TRBV7-2	TRBJ1-2	-	CASSLQGISYGYTF	TGTGCCAGCAGCTTACAGGGTATCTCCTATGGCTACACCTTC
-	TRBV14	TRBJ2-4	TRBD1	CASSQSKGARMVADIQYF	TGTGCCAGCAGCCAAAGTAAGGGGGCGAGGATGGTCGCTGACATTCAGTACTTC
few	TRBV7-2	TRBJ1-1	-	CASSFAENTEAFF	TGTGCCAGCAGCTTTGCGGAGAACACTGAAGCTTTCTTT
-	TRBV2	TRBJ1-1	-	CASSEARGVGEAFF	TGTGCCAGCAGTGAAGCGCGAGGGGTTGGGGAAGCTTTCTTT
-	TRBV18	TRBJ1-2	-	CASSSSPGPYGYTF	TGTGCCAGCTCCTCTTCTCCGGGACCCTATGGCTACACCTTC
-	TRBV6-6	TRBJ2-7	TRBD1	CASRGSGDRVYEQYF	TGTGCCAGCAGGGGGTCGGGGGACAGGGTCTACGAGCAGTACTTC
-	TRBV4-1	TRBJ2-2	-	CASSKGRQGGGVNTGELFF	TGCGCCAGCAGCAAGGGGCGGCAGGGTGGCGGGGTCAACACCGGGGAGCTGTTTTTT